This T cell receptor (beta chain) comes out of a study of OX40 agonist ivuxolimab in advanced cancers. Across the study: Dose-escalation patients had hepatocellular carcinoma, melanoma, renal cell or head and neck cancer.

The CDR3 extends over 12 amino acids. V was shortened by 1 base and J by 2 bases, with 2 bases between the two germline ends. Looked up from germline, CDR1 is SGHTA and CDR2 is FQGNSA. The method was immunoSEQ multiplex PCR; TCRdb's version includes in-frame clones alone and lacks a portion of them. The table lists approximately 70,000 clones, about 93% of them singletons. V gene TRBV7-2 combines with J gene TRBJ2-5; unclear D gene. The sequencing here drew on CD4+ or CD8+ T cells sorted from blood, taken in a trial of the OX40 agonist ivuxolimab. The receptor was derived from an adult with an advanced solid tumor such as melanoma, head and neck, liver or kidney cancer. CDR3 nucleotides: TGTGCCAGCAGCTTAGGTCAAGAGACCCAGTACTTC. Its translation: CASSLGQETQYF.